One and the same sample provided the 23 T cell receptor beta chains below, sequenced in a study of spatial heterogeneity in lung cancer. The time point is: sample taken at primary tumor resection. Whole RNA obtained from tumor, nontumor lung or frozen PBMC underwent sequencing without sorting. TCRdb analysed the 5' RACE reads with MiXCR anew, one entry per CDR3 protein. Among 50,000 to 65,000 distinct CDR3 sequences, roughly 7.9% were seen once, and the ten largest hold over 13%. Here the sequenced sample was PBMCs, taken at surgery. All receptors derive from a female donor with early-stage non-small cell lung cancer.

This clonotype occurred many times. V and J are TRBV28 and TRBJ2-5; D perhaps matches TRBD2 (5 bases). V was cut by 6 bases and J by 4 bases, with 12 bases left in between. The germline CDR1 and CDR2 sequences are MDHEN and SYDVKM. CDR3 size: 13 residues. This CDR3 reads CASSPGDTETQYF. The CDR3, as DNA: TGTGCCAGCAGCCCCGGGGATACAGAGACCCAGTACTTC.

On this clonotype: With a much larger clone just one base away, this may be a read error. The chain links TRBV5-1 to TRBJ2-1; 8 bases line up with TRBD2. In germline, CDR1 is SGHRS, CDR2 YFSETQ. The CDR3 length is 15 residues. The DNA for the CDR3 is TGCGCCAGCAGCTCCGCGGGGGGCTCATACAATGACCAGTTCTTC. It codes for CASSSAGGSYNDQFF.

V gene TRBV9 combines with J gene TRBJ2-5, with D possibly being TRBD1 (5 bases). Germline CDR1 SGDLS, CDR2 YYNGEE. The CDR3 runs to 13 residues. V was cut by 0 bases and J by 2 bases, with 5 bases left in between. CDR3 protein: CASSVAGQETQYF. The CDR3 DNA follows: TGTGCCAGCAGCGTAGCAGGGCAAGAGACCCAGTACTTC.

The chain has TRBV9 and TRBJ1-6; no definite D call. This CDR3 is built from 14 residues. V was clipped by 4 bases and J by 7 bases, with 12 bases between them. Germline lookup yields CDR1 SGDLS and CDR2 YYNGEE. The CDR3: CASSSTAENSPLHF. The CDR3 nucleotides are TGTGCCAGCAGCTCGACCGCTGAGAATTCACCCCTCCACTTT.

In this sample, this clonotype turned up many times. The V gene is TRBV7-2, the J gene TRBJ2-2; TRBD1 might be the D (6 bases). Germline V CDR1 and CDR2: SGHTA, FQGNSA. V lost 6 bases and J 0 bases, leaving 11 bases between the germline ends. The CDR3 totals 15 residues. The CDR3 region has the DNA TGTGCCAGCAGTCCTCAGGGGACGAACACCGGGGAGCTGTTTTTT. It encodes CASSPQGTNTGELFF.

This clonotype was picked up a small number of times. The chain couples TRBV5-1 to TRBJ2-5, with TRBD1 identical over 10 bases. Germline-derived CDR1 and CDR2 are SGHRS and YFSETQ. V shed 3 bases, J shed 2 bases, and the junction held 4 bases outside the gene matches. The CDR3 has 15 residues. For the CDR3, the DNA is TGCGCCAGCAGCTCAGGACAGGGGGTTCAAGAGACCCAGTACTTC. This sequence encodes CASSSGQGVQETQYF. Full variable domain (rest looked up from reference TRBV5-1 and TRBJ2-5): KAGVTQTPRYLIKTRGQQVTLSCSPISGHRSVSWYQQTPGQGLQFLFEYFSETQRNKGNFPGRFSGRQFSNSRSEMNVSTLELGDSALYLCASSSGQGVQETQYFGPGTRLLVL.

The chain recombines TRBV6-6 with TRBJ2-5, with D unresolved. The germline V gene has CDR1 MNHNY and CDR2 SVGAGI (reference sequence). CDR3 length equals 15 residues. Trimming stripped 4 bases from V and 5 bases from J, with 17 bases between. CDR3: CASSSPGLKGETQYF. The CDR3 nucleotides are TGTGCCAGCAGTTCGCCGGGCCTCAAAGGGGAGACCCAGTACTTC.

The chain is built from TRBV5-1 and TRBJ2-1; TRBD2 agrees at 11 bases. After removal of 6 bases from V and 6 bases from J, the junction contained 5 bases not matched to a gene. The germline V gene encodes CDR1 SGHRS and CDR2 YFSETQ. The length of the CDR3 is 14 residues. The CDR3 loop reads CASNLAGGGNEQFF. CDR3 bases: TGCGCCAGCAACCTAGCGGGAGGAGGCAATGAGCAGTTCTTC.

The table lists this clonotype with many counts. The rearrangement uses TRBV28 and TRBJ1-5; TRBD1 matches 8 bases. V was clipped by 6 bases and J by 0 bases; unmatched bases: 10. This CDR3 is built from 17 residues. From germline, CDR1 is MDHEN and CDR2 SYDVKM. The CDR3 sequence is CASRLDRGDYSNQPQHF. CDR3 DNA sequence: TGTGCCAGCAGATTAGACAGGGGCGATTATAGCAATCAGCCCCAGCATTTT. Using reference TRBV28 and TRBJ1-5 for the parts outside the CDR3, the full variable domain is DVKVTQSSRYLVKRTGEKVFLECVQDMDHENMFWYRQDPGLGLRLIYFSYDVKMKEKGDIPEGYSVSREKKERFSLILESASTNQTSMYLCASRLDRGDYSNQPQHFGDGTRLSIL.

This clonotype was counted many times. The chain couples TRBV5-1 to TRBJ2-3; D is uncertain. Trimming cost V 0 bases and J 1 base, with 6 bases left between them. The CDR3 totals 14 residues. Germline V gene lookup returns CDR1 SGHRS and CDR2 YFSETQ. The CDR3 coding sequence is TGCGCCAGCAGCTTGGTCCTCGGCACAGATACGCAGTATTTT. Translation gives CASSLVLGTDTQYF. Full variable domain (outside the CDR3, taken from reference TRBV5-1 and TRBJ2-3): KAGVTQTPRYLIKTRGQQVTLSCSPISGHRSVSWYQQTPGQGLQFLFEYFSETQRNKGNFPGRFSGRQFSNSRSEMNVSTLELGDSALYLCASSLVLGTDTQYFGPGTRLTVL.

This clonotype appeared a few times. In DNA form, the CDR3 reads TGTGCCATCGGCTGGGGGGGAGGTTCACCCCTCCACTTT. It translates to CAIGWGGGSPLHF. The genes are TRBV10-3 and TRBJ1-6; D is perhaps TRBD1 (5 bases). The germline gives CDR1 ENHRY, CDR2 SYGVKD. V was clipped by 8 bases and J by 9 bases, with 14 bases between them. This CDR3 has 13 residues.

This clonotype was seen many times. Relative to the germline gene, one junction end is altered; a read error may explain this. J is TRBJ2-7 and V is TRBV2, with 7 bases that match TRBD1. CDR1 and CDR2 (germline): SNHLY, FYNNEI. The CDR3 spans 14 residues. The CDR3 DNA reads TGTGCCAGCAGCGAAGGGGGACAGCCCTACGAGCAGTACTTC. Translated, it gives CASSEGGQPYEQYF.

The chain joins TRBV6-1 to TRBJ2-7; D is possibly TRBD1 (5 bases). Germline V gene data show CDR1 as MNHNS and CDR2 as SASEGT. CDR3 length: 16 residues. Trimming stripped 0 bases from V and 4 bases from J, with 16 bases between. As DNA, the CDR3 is TGTGCCAGCAGTGAAGCATGGGGCCCGGCCGGGTACGAGCAGTACTTC. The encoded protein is CASSEAWGPAGYEQYF.

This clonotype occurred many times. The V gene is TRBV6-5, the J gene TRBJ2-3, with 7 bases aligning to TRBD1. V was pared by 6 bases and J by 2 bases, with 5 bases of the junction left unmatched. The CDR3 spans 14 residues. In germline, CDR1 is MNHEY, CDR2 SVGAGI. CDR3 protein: CASRPQGTTDTQYF. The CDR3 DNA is TGTGCCAGCAGGCCACAGGGGACCACAGATACGCAGTATTTT.

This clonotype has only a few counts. CDR3 DNA: TGTGCCAGCAGTTACGACAGGGCGGGGACACCCCTCCACTTT. Protein product: CASSYDRAGTPLHF. The chain couples TRBV12-3 or TRBV12-4 to TRBJ1-6; 7 bases line up with TRBD1. The CDR3 loop spans 14 amino acids. The junction had 8 bases not matched to a gene; V was cut back by 4 bases and J by 11 bases.

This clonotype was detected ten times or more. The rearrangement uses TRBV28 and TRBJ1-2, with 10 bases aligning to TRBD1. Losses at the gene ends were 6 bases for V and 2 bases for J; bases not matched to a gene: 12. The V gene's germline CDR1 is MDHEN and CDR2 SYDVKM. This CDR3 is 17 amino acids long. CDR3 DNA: TGTGCCAGCAGATTTCCTATCGGGACAGGGGCAAACTATGGCTACACCTTC. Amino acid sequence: CASRFPIGTGANYGYTF.

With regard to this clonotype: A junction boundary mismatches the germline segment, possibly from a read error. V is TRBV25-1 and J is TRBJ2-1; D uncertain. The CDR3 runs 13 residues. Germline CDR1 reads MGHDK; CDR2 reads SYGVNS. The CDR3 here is CASSVGVHNEKFF. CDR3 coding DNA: TGTGCCAGCAGTGTTGGAGTCCACAATGAGAAGTTCTTC.

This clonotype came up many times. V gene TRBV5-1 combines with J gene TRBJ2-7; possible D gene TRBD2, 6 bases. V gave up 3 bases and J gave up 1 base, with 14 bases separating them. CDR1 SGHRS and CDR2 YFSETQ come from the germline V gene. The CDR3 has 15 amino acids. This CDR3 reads CASSSSGGKSYEQYF. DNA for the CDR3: TGCGCCAGCAGCTCTTCAGGCGGGAAGTCCTACGAGCAGTACTTC.

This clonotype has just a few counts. CDR3 amino acids: CASSLAPGYNEQFF. CDR3 bases: TGTGCCAGCAGCTTAGCGCCGGGCTACAATGAGCAGTTCTTC. The chain combines TRBV7-2 with TRBJ2-1; no firm D call. V lost 0 bases, J lost 3 bases, and 6 bases lay in between. Germline assignment: CDR1 SGHTA and CDR2 FQGNSA. The CDR3 has 14 amino acids.

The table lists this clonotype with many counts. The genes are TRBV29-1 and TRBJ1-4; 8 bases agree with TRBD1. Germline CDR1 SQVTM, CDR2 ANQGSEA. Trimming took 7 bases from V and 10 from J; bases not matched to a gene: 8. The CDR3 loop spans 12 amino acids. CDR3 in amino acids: CSAGQGGGKLFF. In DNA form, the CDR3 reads TGCAGCGCAGGACAGGGAGGCGGAAAACTGTTTTTT.

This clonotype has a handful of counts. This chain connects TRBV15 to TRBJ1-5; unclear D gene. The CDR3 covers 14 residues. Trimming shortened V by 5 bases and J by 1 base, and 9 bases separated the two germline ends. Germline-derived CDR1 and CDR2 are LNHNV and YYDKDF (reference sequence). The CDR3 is CATSDQISNQPQHF. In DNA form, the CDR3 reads TGTGCCACCAGCGACCAGATCAGCAATCAGCCCCAGCATTTT.

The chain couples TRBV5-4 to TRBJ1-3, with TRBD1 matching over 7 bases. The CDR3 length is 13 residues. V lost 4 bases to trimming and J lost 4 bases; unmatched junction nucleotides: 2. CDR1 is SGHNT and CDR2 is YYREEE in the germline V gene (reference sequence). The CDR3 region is CASSQDRGNTIYF. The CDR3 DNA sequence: TGTGCCAGCAGCCAGGACAGGGGAAACACCATATATTTT.

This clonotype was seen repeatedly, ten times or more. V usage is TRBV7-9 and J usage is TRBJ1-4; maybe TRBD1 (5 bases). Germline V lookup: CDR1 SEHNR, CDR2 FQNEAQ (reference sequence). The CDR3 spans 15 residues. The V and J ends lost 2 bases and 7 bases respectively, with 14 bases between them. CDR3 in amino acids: CASSLNGAGGEKLFF. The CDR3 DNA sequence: TGTGCCAGCAGCTTAAACGGGGCCGGGGGTGAAAAACTGTTTTTT.